This T cell receptor (beta chain) was sequenced during a study of tumor-infiltrating lymphocytes in primary liver carcinoma. Study results and caveats: A significantly higher top-250-clone fraction was recorded for tumors than for blood (p = 0.039).

Starting material of 500 ng total RNA yielded TCR beta cDNA via a constant-region primer. Libraries covering TCR beta were generated through three nested multiplex PCR rounds (using a slightly modified ARM-PCR). Both of the initial two PCR rounds ran for around 9 cycles and employed TRBV1-TRBV30 forward primers alongside a C-beta reverse primer. Each CDR3 protein is one row after TCRdb ran MiXCR on the multiplex PCR reads. Among approximately 120,000 distinct CDR3 sequences listed, 60% to 75% were seen once. Remarks on this clonotype: Its antigen is currently unknown.

The CDR3 contains 14 residues. Deletions cut 7 bases from V and 7 bases from J, with 14 bases between. CDR1 and CDR2 from the germline V gene are SNHLY and FYNNEI. Between roughly 17 and 31 mg of unsorted bulk tissue served as the source from which RNA and DNA were co-extracted. Treatment of the patients' primary liver carcinoma consisted of surgical resection. Every patient had chronic HBV infection and was treatment-naive. Without exception, tumor samples held over 75% viable tumor cells. Sequenced: liver tumor tissue from sampling region 3. Subset described: tumor region T3, left-lateral pole. The sequence came from an older woman with primary liver carcinoma and hepatitis B virus infection. V gene TRBV2 combines with J gene TRBJ1-6; no firm D call. As DNA, the CDR3 is TGTGCCAGCATTCGGGATCTCACCAATTCACCCCTCCACTTT. Translation: CASIRDLTNSPLHF.